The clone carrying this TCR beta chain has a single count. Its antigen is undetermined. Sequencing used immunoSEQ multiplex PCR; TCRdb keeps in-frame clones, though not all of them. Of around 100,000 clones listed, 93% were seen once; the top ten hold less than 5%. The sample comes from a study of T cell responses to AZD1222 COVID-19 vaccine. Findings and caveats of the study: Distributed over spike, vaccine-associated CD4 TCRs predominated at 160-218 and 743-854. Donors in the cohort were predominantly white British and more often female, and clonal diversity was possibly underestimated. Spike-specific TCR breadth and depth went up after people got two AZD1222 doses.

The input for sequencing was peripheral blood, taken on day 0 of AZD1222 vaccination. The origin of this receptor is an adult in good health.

CDR3 residues: CASSESEANTEAFF. In DNA, the CDR3 is TGTGCCAGCAGTGAATCGGAGGCGAACACTGAAGCTTTCTTT. The gene calls are TRBV25-1 and TRBJ1-1; the D is unclear. CDR1 and CDR2 (germline): MGHDK, SYGVNS. CDR3 size: 14 residues. V gave up 1 base and J gave up 1 base, with 7 bases separating them.